This paragraph covers one T cell receptor (beta chain) sequence. This specimen belongs to a study of technical replicates of blood from a handful of donors. Germline V gene lookup returns CDR1 SGHRS and CDR2 YFSETQ. V was shortened by 2 bases and J by 3 bases, with 8 bases between the two germline ends. The CDR3 consists of 13 residues. Method: immunoSEQ multiplex PCR; TCRdb's copy keeps in-frame clones and lacks some. The sample yields some 12,000 clones, around 96% seen once. J is TRBJ1-1 and V is TRBV5-1, with unresolved D. Sequences were obtained from PBMCs. The sequence came from a human donor in good health. CDR3 residues: CASSFSGDTEAFF. CDR3 in DNA: TGCGCCAGCAGCTTTAGTGGTGACACTGAAGCTTTCTTT.